This T cell receptor beta chain was recorded in a study of cytomegalovirus exposure and HLA in healthy donors. Overall study results and limits: There were around 160 TCR beta chains listed as cytomegalovirus-associated.

Comments on this clone: As yet, its antigen is unknown.

Researchers ran the PCR with 60 Vbeta and 13 Jbeta primers. Sequencing used immunoSEQ multiplex PCR; TCRdb keeps in-frame clones, though not all of them. Among about 110,000 clones listed, 77% were seen once. The sequence derives from a male donor in good health and CMV-seronegative. The sequenced sample consisted of PBMCs.

DNA of the CDR3: TGTGCCAGCAGAAAAACAGGGGCCTTAAATGCCTACAATGAGCAGTTCTTC. This sequence encodes CASRKTGALNAYNEQFF. The chain is built from TRBV27 and TRBJ2-1, with 7 bases fitting TRBD1. From germline, CDR1 is MNHEY and CDR2 SMNVEV (reference sequence). With 6 bases clipped from V and 2 bases from J, the junction kept 13 bases outside the gene matches. The CDR3 sequence is 17 residues long.